This TCR beta chain was found in a study of blood T cell repertoires in COVID-19. The study recruited people aged roughly 18 to 95 years across around 23 US areas. Each participant's cohort was designated according to participant-reported clinical history. As handled by the study authors: For nucleated cells, counts were estimated from reference gene primer amplification. Assay: immunoSEQ multiplex PCR; the TCRdb copy retains only in-frame clones and omits some. The V and J calls and clone size were taken over from that table, and D and trimming were inferred from the DNA. Here the sample spans over 200,000 clones, just over 85% being singletons. CDR3 length: 14 residues. V lost 4 bases and J lost 1; bases outside the gene matches: 4. Germline CDR1 and CDR2: SGHNT and YENEEA.

The chain joins TRBV11-3 to TRBJ2-7; 7 bases fit TRBD1. The specimen sequenced was PBMCs or T cells enriched from blood (not recorded which). The sequence was collected from a man aged 18 to 29 who had recovered from COVID-19. Here the CDR3 DNA reads TGTGCCAGCAGCTACCGGGACAGTTCCTACGAGCAGTACTTC. It encodes CASSYRDSSYEQYF.